Below, 9 T cell receptor beta chains from the same sample are listed, as sequenced in a study of T-cell reconstitution after alpha-beta-depleted transplantation in children (dated by TCRdb to the mid-2010s). This specimen's treatment or condition label, per the study, means: allogeneic hematopoietic cell transplantation with graft depleted of TCRalphabeta T cells and CD19 B cells. The library was prepared using PCR. Instrument used: Illumina HiSeq 2500. To normalize quantification of the TCRbeta repertoire, the TCR libraries were built with molecular barcoding that relied on unique molecular identifiers. Using fastp at Q25 and MiXCR, TCRdb reprocessed the public reads and kept productive beta chains. Every CDR3 protein is listed once, alongside the most common genes and DNA of its rows. The sample table lists about 280,000 distinct CDR3 sequences, 9.5% to 13% of them with a count of one. Together, the top ten hold around 20% of the sample.

This material consisted of peripheral blood, taken 180 days after TCRalphabeta/CD19-depleted stem cell transplant. The receptors come from a male patient between 2 and 10 years old who had a stem cell transplant for chronic granulomatous disease, so the T cells may come from the graft donor.

This clonotype was seen at least ten times. The chain is built from TRBV28 and TRBJ2-4, with a weak D call TRBD1 (5 bases). CDR3 length: 15 residues. Trimming stripped 4 bases from V and 7 bases from J, with 17 bases between. CDR1 and CDR2 from the germline V gene are MDHEN and SYDVKM. This chain's CDR3 is CASSSNGAESNIQYF. The CDR3 bases are TGTGCCAGCAGTTCCAATGGGGCAGAATCGAACATTCAGTACTTC.

There are many counts of this clonotype. The V call is TRBV7-2, the J call TRBJ2-3; TRBD2 aligns across 8 bases. This CDR3 is 17 amino acids long. V trimming: 1 base; J trimming: 0 bases; junction bases outside the gene matches: 6. Germline loops: CDR1 SGHTA, CDR2 FQGNSA. CDR3 sequence reads: CASSLGSGSWSTDTQYF. In DNA form, the CDR3 reads TGTGCCAGCAGCTTAGGGAGCGGGAGTTGGAGCACAGATACGCAGTATTTT.

This clonotype was detected ten times or more. The chain joins TRBV18 to TRBJ2-1; TRBD2 aligns across 10 bases. CDR3 size: 16 residues. V lost 4 bases, J lost 7 bases, and 10 bases stayed unmatched. Germline CDR1 and CDR2: KGHSH and LQKENI. The CDR3 protein is CASSLHPGLAQNEQFF. CDR3 bases: TGTGCCAGCTCACTACATCCGGGACTAGCGCAGAATGAGCAGTTCTTC.

This clonotype was observed a few times. The rearrangement joins TRBV2 to TRBJ2-7; 11 nucleotides line up with TRBD1. V lost 11 bases, J lost 5 bases, and 14 bases stayed unmatched. The germline V gene has CDR1 SNHLY and CDR2 FYNNEI. This CDR3 has 15 residues. CDR3 loop: CASQTPGQGENEQYF. The CDR3 DNA reads as TGTGCCTCCCAGACCCCGGGACAGGGGGAGAACGAGCAGTACTTC.

The J gene is TRBJ2-2, the V gene TRBV4-3; perhaps TRBD1 as D (7 bases). This CDR3 contains 17 residues. CDR1 is LGHNA, CDR2 YSLEER, per germline. V shed 0 bases and J shed 5 bases, with 16 bases lying between them. CDR3 in DNA: TGCGCCAGCAGCCAAGATACGAGGGCAGGGGGGACCGGGGAGCTGTTTTTT. Residues: CASSQDTRAGGTGELFF.

Turning to this clonotype: A clone one base away is much larger, so this may be a read error. The chain combines TRBV27 with TRBJ1-2; possible D gene TRBD1, 5 bases. The CDR3 sequence is 15 residues long. Germline CDR1 reads MNHEY; CDR2 reads SMNVEV (reference sequence). V was shortened by 6 bases and J by 4 bases, with 18 bases between the two germline ends. The CDR3 sequence is CASSETGLYIYGYTF. The CDR3 coding sequence is TGTGCCAGCAGCGAAACAGGACTTTACATCTATGGCTACACCTTC.

On this clonotype itself: One junction end disagrees with the germline gene, perhaps due to a read error. The chain couples TRBV30 to TRBJ2-4; D is uncertain. Germline V CDR1 and CDR2: GTSNPN, SVGIG (reference sequence). The CDR3 is 11 amino acids. In nucleotides, the CDR3 is TGTGCCTGGAGTAACCGAGGCAGTTCGAACTTC. Amino acid sequence: CAWSNRGSSNF.

This clonotype occurred a few times. This chain links TRBV7-2 with TRBJ1-1, with 7 bases identical to TRBD1. There are 15 residues in the CDR3. Per the germline V gene, CDR1 is SGHTA and CDR2 is FQGNSA. V dropped 7 bases and J dropped 0; count of bases not matched to a gene: 8. The CDR3 nucleotides are TGTGCCAGCAACCTAGGGGGCCCCTTGAACACTGAAGCTTTCTTT. Residues: CASNLGGPLNTEAFF.

This clonotype was seen repeatedly, ten times or more. In nucleotides, the CDR3 is TGCGCCAGCAGCTTGGAGGGACTAGTTGCGGAGACCCAGTACTTC. This sequence encodes CASSLEGLVAETQYF. The chain links TRBV5-1 to TRBJ2-5; TRBD2 matches at 8 bases. Trimming removed 0 bases from V and 5 bases from J; junction bases left unmatched: 6. The CDR3 covers 15 residues. CDR1 and CDR2 (germline): SGHRS, YFSETQ.